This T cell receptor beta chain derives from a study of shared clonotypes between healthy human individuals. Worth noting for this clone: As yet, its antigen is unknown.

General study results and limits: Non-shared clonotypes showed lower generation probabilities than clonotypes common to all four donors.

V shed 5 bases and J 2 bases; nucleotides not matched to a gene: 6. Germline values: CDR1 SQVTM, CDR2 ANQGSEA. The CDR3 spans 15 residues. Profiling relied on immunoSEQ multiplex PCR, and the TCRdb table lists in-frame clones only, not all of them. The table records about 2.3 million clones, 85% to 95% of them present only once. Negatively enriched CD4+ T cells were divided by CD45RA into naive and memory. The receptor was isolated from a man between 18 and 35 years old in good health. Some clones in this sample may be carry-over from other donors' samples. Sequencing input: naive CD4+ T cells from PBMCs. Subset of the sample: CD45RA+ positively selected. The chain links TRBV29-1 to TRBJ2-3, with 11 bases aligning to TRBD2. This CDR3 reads CSVIGLAGPTDTQYF. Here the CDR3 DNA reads TGCAGCGTTATTGGACTAGCGGGCCCCACAGATACGCAGTATTTT.